This is a list of T cell receptor beta chains from one sample in a study of chemoradiotherapy in HPV16-positive cancers. Generated by immunoSEQ multiplex PCR, the TCRdb table keeps only in-frame clones and is missing some. The repertoire holds 15,000 or so clones, with around 88% as singletons. The specimen was blood, collected from a patient who underwent chemoradiotherapy. Receptors originate from a human donor with HPV-associated anogenital cancer. Both conserved end residues are part of each CDR3. D genes are given only for firm matches. The size entry is marked missing in some rows and otherwise reads once, few, many or a size class.

cdr3_length d_call j_call clone_size v_call cdr3_aa cdr3_nt
13 - TRBJ2-7 - TRBV6-5 CASRGTPLYEQYF TGTGCCAGCAGGGGGACACCTTTGTACGAGCAGTACTTC
16 - TRBJ2-5 - TRBV25-1 CASSDWSGVDQETQYF TGTGCCAGCAGTGATTGGAGCGGTGTTGACCAAGAGACCCAGTACTTC
15 TRBD2 TRBJ2-5 few TRBV5-1 CASKIGEGFRETQYF TGCGCCAGCAAGATCGGGGAGGGCTTTCGGGAGACCCAGTACTTC
12 - TRBJ1-2 - TRBV11-2 CASSEESLGYTF TGTGCCAGCAGCGAAGAGTCCTTGGGCTACACCTTC
14 TRBD2 TRBJ2-1 - TRBV11-2 CASSFAGGSNEQFF TGTGCCAGCAGCTTCGCGGGAGGTTCAAATGAGCAGTTCTTC
15 - TRBJ1-4 - TRBV30 CAWSVRGGFNEKLFF TGTGCCTGGAGTGTACGGGGGGGCTTTAATGAAAAACTGTTTTTT
16 TRBD2 TRBJ2-2 - TRBV5-5 CASSQGLAANTGELFF TGTGCCAGCAGCCAAGGACTAGCGGCGAACACCGGGGAGCTGTTTTTT
17 - TRBJ2-1 - TRBV7-6 CASSLGTQVSGYNEQFF TGTGCCAGCAGCTTAGGAACACAGGTTTCCGGGTACAATGAGCAGTTCTTC
16 TRBD2 TRBJ2-1 once TRBV5-1 CASSSGLAGGNNEQFF TGCGCCAGCAGCTCTGGACTAGCGGGGGGAAACAATGAGCAGTTCTTC
14 - TRBJ1-2 - TRBV18 CASSPEDGVYGYTF TGTGCCAGCTCACCTGAGGACGGCGTCTATGGCTACACCTTC
17 - TRBJ1-2 - TRBV18 CASSPPSGRGADYGYTF TGTGCCAGCTCACCACCGTCTGGTCGGGGGGCGGACTATGGCTACACCTTC
15 - TRBJ2-6 - TRBV5-1 CASSYLEPGANVLTF TGCGCCAGCAGCTATTTAGAGCCTGGGGCCAACGTCCTGACTTTC
14 - TRBJ2-6 - TRBV27 CASSLGFGANVLTF TGTGCCAGCAGTTTAGGGTTCGGGGCCAACGTCCTGACTTTC
14 - TRBJ2-5 - TRBV2 CASSEQPYQETQYF TGTGCCAGCAGTGAACAACCGTACCAAGAGACCCAGTACTTC
14 - TRBJ2-2 - TRBV19 CASEMGVGTGELFF TGTGCCAGTGAAATGGGAGTCGGCACCGGGGAGCTGTTTTTT
17 - TRBJ1-3 - TRBV4-2 CASSQDYRIGTGNTIYF TGTGCCAGCAGCCAAGACTACAGGATAGGGACTGGAAACACCATATATTTT
14 - TRBJ2-3 - TRBV5-6 CASSLQGGTDTQYF TGTGCCAGCAGCTTGCAGGGGGGGACAGATACGCAGTATTTT
15 TRBD1 TRBJ1-2 once TRBV19 CASSTSTGVSYGYTF TGTGCCAGTAGTACATCAACAGGGGTTAGCTATGGCTACACCTTC
19 - TRBJ1-2 once TRBV6-1 CASSEARRGGDLYLYGYTF TGTGCCAGCAGTGAAGCACGGCGGGGGGGGGACCTCTATCTATATGGCTACACCTTC
15 - TRBJ1-1 - TRBV7-2 CASSLEGGGWTEAFF TGTGCCAGCAGCTTAGAAGGTGGCGGTTGGACTGAAGCTTTCTTT